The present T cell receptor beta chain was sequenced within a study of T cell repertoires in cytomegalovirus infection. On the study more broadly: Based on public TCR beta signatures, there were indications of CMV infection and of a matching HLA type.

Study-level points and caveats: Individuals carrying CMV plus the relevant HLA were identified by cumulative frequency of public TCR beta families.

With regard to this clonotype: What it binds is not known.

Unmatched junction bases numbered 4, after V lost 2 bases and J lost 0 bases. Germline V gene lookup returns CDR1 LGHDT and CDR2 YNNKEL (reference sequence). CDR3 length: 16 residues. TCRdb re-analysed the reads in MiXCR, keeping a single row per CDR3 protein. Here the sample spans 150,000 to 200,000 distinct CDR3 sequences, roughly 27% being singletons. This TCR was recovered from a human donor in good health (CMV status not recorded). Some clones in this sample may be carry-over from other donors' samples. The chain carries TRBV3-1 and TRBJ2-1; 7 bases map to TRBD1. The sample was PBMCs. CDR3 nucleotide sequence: TGTGCCAGCAGCCAAAGGAGGACAGGCTCCTACAATGAGCAGTTCTTC. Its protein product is CASSQRRTGSYNEQFF.